This TCR beta chain was sequenced in a study of control samples from healthy donors and cancer patients. This clone has a handful of counts. This CDR3 has 16 residues. Germline V gives CDR1 GTSNPN, CDR2 SVGIG (reference sequence). Trimming stripped 2 bases from V and 0 bases from J, with 16 bases between. Here immunoSEQ multiplex PCR was the method, and the copy in TCRdb shows in-frame clones only, minus some. The sample yields about 51,000 clones, under 90% seen once. Sequenced: blood. This clonotype was obtained from a man aged 70-80 years in good health. The J gene is TRBJ1-1, the V gene TRBV30; D is possibly TRBD1 (5 bases). In DNA, the CDR3 is TGTGCCTGGAGTACAGCTACAGGTTTTATGAACACTGAAGCTTTCTTT. Encoded protein: CAWSTATGFMNTEAFF. Full variable domain (outside the CDR3, taken from reference TRBV30 and TRBJ1-1): SQTIHQWPATLVQPVGSPLSLECTVEGTSNPNLYWYRQAAGRGLQLLFYSVGIGQISSEVPQNLSASRPQDRQFILSSKKLLLSDSGFYLCAWSTATGFMNTEAFFGQGTRLTVV.